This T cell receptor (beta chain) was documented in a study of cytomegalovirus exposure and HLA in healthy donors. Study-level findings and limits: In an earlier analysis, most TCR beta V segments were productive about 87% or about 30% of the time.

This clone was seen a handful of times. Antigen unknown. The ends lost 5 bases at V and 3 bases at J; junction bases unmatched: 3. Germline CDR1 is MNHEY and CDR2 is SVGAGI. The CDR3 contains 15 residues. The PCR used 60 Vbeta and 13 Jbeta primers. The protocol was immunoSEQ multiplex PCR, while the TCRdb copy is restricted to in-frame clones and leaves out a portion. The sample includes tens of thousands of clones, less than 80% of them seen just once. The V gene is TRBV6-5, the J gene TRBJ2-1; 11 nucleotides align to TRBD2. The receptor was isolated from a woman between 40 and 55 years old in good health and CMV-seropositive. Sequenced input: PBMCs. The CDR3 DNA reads TGTGCCAGCAGTATTACTAGCGGGGGCTACAATGAGCAGTTCTTC. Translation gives CASSITSGGYNEQFF.